These T cell receptor beta chains were read from a single sample in a study of T cells in Graves' hyperthyroidism and ophthalmopathy. TCRdb re-analysed the multiplex PCR reads in MiXCR, keeping a single row per CDR3 protein. The sample gives about 350,000 distinct CDR3 sequences, 14% of which show up once; just under 25% is in the top ten. Sequenced: blood. The receptors stem from a woman aged 30 to 39 with Graves' hyperthyroidism. The CDR3 runs from the conserved cysteine through the conserved F or W. The order of the fields is CDR3 protein, CDR3 DNA, J gene, V gene, D gene, clone size. A D gene is named only where the DNA matches it firmly. Size values are once, few and many counts, or a class for expanded clones, and some rows have none.

CSARDRTSDTDTQYF	TGCAGTGCTAGAGATCGGACTAGTGACACAGATACGCAGTATTTT	TRBJ2-3	TRBV20-1	TRBD2	-
CAWSTGQGTDTQYF	TGTGCCTGGAGCACGGGACAGGGCACAGATACGCAGTATTTT	TRBJ2-3	TRBV30	TRBD1	many
CASKMTASFEKLFF	TGTGCCAGTAAAATGACGGCCTCTTTTGAAAAACTGTTTTTT	TRBJ1-4	TRBV28	-	few
CASSLGGSGLGDTQYF	TGTGCCAGCAGTTTAGGTGGCAGCGGTCTAGGGGATACGCAGTATTTT	TRBJ2-3	TRBV12-3/TRBV12-4	-	many
CSAQLPGLAGGRTDTQYF	TGCAGTGCTCAACTTCCGGGACTAGCGGGAGGGAGGACAGATACGCAGTATTTT	TRBJ2-3	TRBV20-1	TRBD2	once
CAIGTSGVQETQYF	TGTGCCATAGGGACTAGCGGAGTCCAGGAGACCCAGTACTTC	TRBJ2-5	TRBV10-3	TRBD2	-
CASSLRASTEAFF	TGTGCCAGCAGCTTACGGGCAAGCACTGAAGCTTTCTTT	TRBJ1-1	TRBV7-2	-	many
CATSVGYSNQPQHF	TGTGCCACCAGCGTCGGCTATAGCAATCAGCCCCAGCATTTT	TRBJ1-5	TRBV15	-	many
CASSLGGTSGSYEQYF	TGTGCCAGCAGCCTAGGCGGGACTAGCGGGAGTTACGAGCAGTACTTC	TRBJ2-7	TRBV12-3/TRBV12-4	TRBD2	many
CASSLAQENSPLHF	TGTGCCAGCAGCTTAGCGCAAGAGAATTCACCCCTCCACTTT	TRBJ1-6	TRBV7-9	-	few
CASSLVASGNEQFF	TGCGCCAGCAGCTTGGTGGCTAGCGGCAATGAGCAGTTCTTC	TRBJ2-1	TRBV5-1	TRBD2	many
CASTDWGSGNTIYF	TGTGCCAGCACCGACTGGGGCTCTGGAAACACCATATATTTT	TRBJ1-3	TRBV12-3/TRBV12-4	-	few
CSAPPWDSGYGETQYF	TGCAGTGCTCCCCCGTGGGACTCGGGGTATGGTGAGACCCAGTACTTC	TRBJ2-5	TRBV20-1	-	many
CASMGGSNTGELFF	TGTGCCAGCATGGGGGGGTCTAACACCGGGGAGCTGTTTTTT	TRBJ2-2	TRBV7-2	TRBD2	many
CASSLKRTSLREAQYF	TGTGCCAGCAGCTTAAAGCGGACTAGCCTTAGGGAGGCCCAGTACTTC	TRBJ2-5	TRBV7-8	TRBD2	once
CTSSPRLAGAPVQETQYF	TGTACCAGCAGTCCCCGACTAGCGGGAGCCCCCGTCCAAGAGACCCAGTACTTC	TRBJ2-5	TRBV28	TRBD2	-
CASGSRDRVLEVTGELFF	TGTGCCAGCGGGTCGAGGGACAGGGTCCTCGAGGTCACCGGGGAGCTGTTTTTT	TRBJ2-2	TRBV9	TRBD1	few
CASSVGPASPQHF	TGTGCCAGCAGCGTAGGGCCAGCGAGCCCCCAGCATTTT	TRBJ1-5	TRBV9	-	many
CASSFSAGGNNEQFF	TGTGCCAGCAGTTTCTCAGCGGGAGGAAACAATGAGCAGTTCTTC	TRBJ2-1	TRBV28	TRBD2	many
CASRVGMYQETQYF	TGTGCCAGCAGGGTAGGGATGTACCAAGAGACCCAGTACTTC	TRBJ2-5	TRBV2	-	many
CAWRQGAGEQYF	TGTGCCTGGAGACAGGGGGCGGGTGAGCAGTACTTC	TRBJ2-7	TRBV30	TRBD1	-
CASSNRTGTEAFF	TGTGCCAGCAGCAACAGGACAGGCACTGAAGCTTTCTTT	TRBJ1-1	TRBV3-1	TRBD1	-
CSVKKDREAPLHF	TGCAGCGTTAAAAAAGACAGGGAGGCACCCCTCCACTTT	TRBJ1-6	TRBV29-1	TRBD1	few
CASSGGWGLVSGANVLTF	TGTGCCAGCAGCGGCGGGTGGGGCCTCGTCTCTGGGGCCAACGTCCTGACTTTC	TRBJ2-6	TRBV11-1	-	-
CSARDLSSRGDLGIALHF	TGCAGTGCTAGAGATCTCTCTAGCCGCGGGGATCTAGGGATAGCCCTCCACTTT	TRBJ1-6	TRBV20-1	-	-
CASSQERRTSPYEQYF	TGTGCCAGCAGCCAAGAACGCAGGACTTCCCCCTACGAGCAGTACTTC	TRBJ2-7	TRBV3-1	-	few
CSATPSLADTDTQYF	TGCAGTGCTACACCGTCACTAGCGGACACAGATACGCAGTATTTT	TRBJ2-3	TRBV20-1	TRBD2	many
CSAAGPNTEAFF	TGCAGTGCCGCTGGACCGAACACTGAAGCTTTCTTT	TRBJ1-1	TRBV20-1	-	many
CASSNTGLAPNEQFF	TGCGCCAGCAGCAACACGGGACTAGCGCCGAATGAGCAGTTCTTC	TRBJ2-1	TRBV4-1	TRBD2	few
CASSYPVDGTRCRKFYNEQFF	TGTGCCAGCAGTTACCCAGTGGACGGGACTAGGTGTCGTAAGTTCTACAATGAGCAGTTCTTC	TRBJ2-1	TRBV6-2/TRBV6-3	TRBD2	many
CAWKVVTRFYGYTF	TGTGCCTGGAAGGTGGTGACCCGTTTTTATGGCTACACCTTC	TRBJ1-2	TRBV30	-	few
CASSQKPSGSYEQYF	TGCGCCAGCAGCCAGAAGCCTAGCGGGAGCTACGAGCAGTACTTC	TRBJ2-7	TRBV5-1	TRBD2	-
CASSQDSGLAAGRGSAQYF	TGTGCCAGCAGCCAAGATTCGGGGCTAGCGGCAGGTAGGGGGAGCGCGCAGTACTTC	TRBJ2-7	TRBV4-2	-	-
CASSEASGGNTIYF	TGTGCCAGCAGTGAAGCCTCGGGAGGAAACACCATATATTTT	TRBJ1-3	TRBV6-1	-	many
CASSLVGGWNEQYF	TGTGCCAGCAGCTTAGTTGGGGGATGGAACGAGCAGTACTTC	TRBJ2-7	TRBV11-1	-	many
CASNLGLFVRGNDYEQYF	TGTGCCAGCAACCTAGGGCTGTTTGTTAGGGGGAATGATTACGAGCAGTACTTC	TRBJ2-7	TRBV28	-	many
CASRVGGQETQYF	TGTGCCAGCAGAGTGGGAGGCCAAGAGACCCAGTACTTC	TRBJ2-5	TRBV6-1	-	few
CATSSPLGSTNEQFF	TGTGCCACCAGTTCCCCCCTGGGTAGTACCAATGAGCAGTTCTTC	TRBJ2-1	TRBV24-1	-	-
CASSLVPTYEQYF	TGTGCCAGCAGCTTAGTCCCAACCTACGAGCAGTACTTC	TRBJ2-7	TRBV11-2	-	many
CSVGDCGGTSSETQYF	TGCAGCGTTGGTGATTGTGGCGGGACAAGTTCGGAGACCCAGTACTTC	TRBJ2-5	TRBV29-1	-	many
CASSPASGRTGELFF	TGTGCCAGCAGCCCAGCTAGCGGGAGAACCGGGGAGCTGTTTTTT	TRBJ2-2	TRBV28	TRBD2	-
CASSWGGGGDEQYF	TGTGCCAGCAGCTGGGGAGGGGGGGGTGACGAGCAGTACTTC	TRBJ2-7	TRBV7-6	-	few
CAVGKGPSGSSYEQYF	TGTGCCGTCGGTAAGGGACCTAGCGGTAGTTCCTACGAGCAGTACTTC	TRBJ2-7	TRBV12-3/TRBV12-4	TRBD2	many
CAITAGSTSGHYEQYF	TGTGCCATCACTGCGGGTTCGACTAGCGGACACTACGAGCAGTACTTC	TRBJ2-7	TRBV10-3	TRBD2	many
CASSPTGGVVPSGASVLTF	TGTGCCAGCAGTCCTACCGGGGGGGTAGTTCCTTCTGGGGCCAGCGTCCTGACTTTC	TRBJ2-6	TRBV28	TRBD2	few
CASSLIDGGELFF	TGTGCCAGCAGTTTAATTGACGGCGGGGAGCTGTTTTTT	TRBJ2-2	TRBV27	-	many
CASSADRGGTDTQYF	TGTGCCAGCAGCGCGGACAGGGGCGGCACAGATACGCAGTATTTT	TRBJ2-3	TRBV7-3	TRBD1	few
CATHPSGPPDEQFF	TGTGCCACACACCCTAGCGGGCCACCCGATGAGCAGTTCTTC	TRBJ2-1	TRBV6-1	TRBD2	many
CSARESGGTTHTF	TGCAGTGCTAGAGAGTCGGGGGGCACCACCCACACCTTC	TRBJ1-2	TRBV20-1	-	-
CASSPGHLQETQYF	TGCGCCAGCAGTCCCGGACACCTACAAGAGACCCAGTACTTC	TRBJ2-5	TRBV5-1	-	few
CASSLRLPYEQYF	TGTGCCAGCAGTTTAAGACTACCCTACGAGCAGTACTTC	TRBJ2-7	TRBV12-3/TRBV12-4	-	many
CASSREGRQVGQPQHF	TGTGCCAGTAGCCGTGAGGGCCGACAGGTGGGGCAGCCCCAGCATTTT	TRBJ1-5	TRBV19	-	-
CASKPGGQVYGYTF	TGTGCCAGCAAGCCGGGGGGGCAGGTCTATGGCTACACCTTC	TRBJ1-2	TRBV9	-	-
CATSRGGGGTEAFF	TGTGCCACCAGCAGAGGGGGAGGTGGCACTGAAGCTTTCTTT	TRBJ1-1	TRBV15	-	many
CASSLPGVGGGYTF	TGTGCCAGCAGCCTCCCGGGGGTCGGAGGGGGCTACACCTTC	TRBJ1-2	TRBV7-2	-	many